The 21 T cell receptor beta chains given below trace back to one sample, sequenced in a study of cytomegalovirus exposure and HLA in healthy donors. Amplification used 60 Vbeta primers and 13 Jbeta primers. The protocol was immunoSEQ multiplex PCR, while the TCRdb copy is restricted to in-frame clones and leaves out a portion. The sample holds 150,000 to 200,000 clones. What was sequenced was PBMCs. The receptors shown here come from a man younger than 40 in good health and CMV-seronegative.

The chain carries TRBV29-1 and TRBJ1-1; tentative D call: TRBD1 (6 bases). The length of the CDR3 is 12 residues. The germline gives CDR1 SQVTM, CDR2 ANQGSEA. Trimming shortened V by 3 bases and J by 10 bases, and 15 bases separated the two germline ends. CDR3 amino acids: CSVDRQEARAFF. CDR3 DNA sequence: TGCAGCGTTGACCGACAGGAGGCCAGAGCTTTCTTT.

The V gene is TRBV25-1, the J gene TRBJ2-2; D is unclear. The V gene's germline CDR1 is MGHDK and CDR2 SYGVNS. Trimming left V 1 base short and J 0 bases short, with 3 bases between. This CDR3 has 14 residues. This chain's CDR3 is CASSEFANTGELFF. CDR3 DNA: TGTGCCAGCAGTGAATTCGCGAACACCGGGGAGCTGTTTTTT.

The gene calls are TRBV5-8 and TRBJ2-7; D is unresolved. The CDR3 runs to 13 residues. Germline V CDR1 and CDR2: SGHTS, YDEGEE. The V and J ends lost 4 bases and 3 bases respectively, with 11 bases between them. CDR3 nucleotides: TGTGCCAGCAGCGAAACAGTGGACTACGAGCAGTACTTC. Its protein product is CASSETVDYEQYF.

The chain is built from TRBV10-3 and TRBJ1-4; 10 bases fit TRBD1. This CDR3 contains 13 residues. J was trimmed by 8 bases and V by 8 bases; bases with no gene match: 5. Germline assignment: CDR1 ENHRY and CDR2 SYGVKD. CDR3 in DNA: TGTGCCATCGGGACAGGGGATTGGGAAAAACTGTTTTTT. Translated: CAIGTGDWEKLFF.

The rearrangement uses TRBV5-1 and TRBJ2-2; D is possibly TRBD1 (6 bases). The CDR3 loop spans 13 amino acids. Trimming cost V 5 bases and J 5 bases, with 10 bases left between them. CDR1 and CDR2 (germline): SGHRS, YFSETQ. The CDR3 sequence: CASSSQGTGELFF. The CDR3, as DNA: TGCGCCAGCAGTTCCCAGGGGACCGGGGAGCTGTTTTTT.

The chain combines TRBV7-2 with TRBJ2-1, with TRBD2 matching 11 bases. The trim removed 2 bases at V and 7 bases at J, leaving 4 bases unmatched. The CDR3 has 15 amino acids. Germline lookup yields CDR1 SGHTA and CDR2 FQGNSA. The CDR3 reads CASSLRPSGRNEQFF. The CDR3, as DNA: TGTGCCAGCAGCTTACGGCCTAGCGGGAGGAATGAGCAGTTCTTC. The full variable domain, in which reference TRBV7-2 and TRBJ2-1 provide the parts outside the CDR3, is GAGVSQSPSNKVTEKGKDVELRCDPISGHTALYWYRQSLGQGLEFLIYFQGNSAPDKSGLPSDRFSAERTGGSVSTLTIQRTQQEDSAVYLCASSLRPSGRNEQFFGPGTRLTVL.

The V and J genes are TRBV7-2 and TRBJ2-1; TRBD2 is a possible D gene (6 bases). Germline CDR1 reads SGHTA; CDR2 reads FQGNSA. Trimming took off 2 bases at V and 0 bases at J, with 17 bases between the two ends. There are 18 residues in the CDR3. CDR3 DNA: TGTGCCAGCAGCTTAAAGGGTGCGGGAATAGTCTCCTACAATGAGCAGTTCTTC. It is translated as CASSLKGAGIVSYNEQFF.

DNA of the CDR3: TGTGCCAGCAGCTTCGACAGGTGGACAGCCTACGAGCAGTACTTC. Protein: CASSFDRWTAYEQYF. The chain employs TRBV7-2 and TRBJ2-7; D is perhaps TRBD1 (6 bases). Germline CDR1 SGHTA, CDR2 FQGNSA. V lost 3 bases and J 2 bases, leaving 14 bases between the germline ends. The CDR3 loop spans 15 amino acids.

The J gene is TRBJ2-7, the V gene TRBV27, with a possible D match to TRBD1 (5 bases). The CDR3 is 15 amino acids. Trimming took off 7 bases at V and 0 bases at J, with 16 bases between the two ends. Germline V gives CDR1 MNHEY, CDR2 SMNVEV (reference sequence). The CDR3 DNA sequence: TGTGCCAGCACACTGACAGCTCACGGCTCCTACGAGCAGTACTTC. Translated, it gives CASTLTAHGSYEQYF.

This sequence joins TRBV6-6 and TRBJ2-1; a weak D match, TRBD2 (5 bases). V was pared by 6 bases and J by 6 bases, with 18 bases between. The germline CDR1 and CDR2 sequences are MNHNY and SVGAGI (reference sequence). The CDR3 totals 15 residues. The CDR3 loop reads CASSLTWEFSNEQFF. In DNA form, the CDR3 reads TGTGCCAGCAGCCTTACGTGGGAGTTCTCCAATGAGCAGTTCTTC.

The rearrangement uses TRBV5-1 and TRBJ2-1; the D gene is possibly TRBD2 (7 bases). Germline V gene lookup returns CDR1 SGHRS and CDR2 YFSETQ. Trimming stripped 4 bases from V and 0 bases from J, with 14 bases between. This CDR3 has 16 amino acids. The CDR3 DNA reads TGCGCCAGCAGCCCGGGGGGCGGGAGCTCCTACAATGAGCAGTTCTTC. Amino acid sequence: CASSPGGGSSYNEQFF.

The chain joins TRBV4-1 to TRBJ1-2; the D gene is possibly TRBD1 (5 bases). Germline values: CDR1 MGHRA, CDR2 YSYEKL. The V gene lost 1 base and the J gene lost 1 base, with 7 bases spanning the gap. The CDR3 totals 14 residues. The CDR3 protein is CASSQVRDNYGYTF. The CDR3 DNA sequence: TGCGCCAGCAGCCAAGTCAGGGATAACTATGGCTACACCTTC.

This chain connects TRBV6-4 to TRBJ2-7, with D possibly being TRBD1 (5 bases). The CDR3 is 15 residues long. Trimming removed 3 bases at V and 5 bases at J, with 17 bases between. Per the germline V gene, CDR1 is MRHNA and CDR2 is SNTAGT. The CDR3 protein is CASSESPGLMDEQYF. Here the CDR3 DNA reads TGTGCCAGCAGTGAGAGTCCAGGGTTGATGGACGAGCAGTACTTC.

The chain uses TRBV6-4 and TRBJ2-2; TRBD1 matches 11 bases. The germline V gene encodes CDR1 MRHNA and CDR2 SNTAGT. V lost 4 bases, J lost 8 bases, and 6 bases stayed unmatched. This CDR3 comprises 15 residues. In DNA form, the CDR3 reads TGTGCCAGCAGTGCCCGGACAGGGGGCAGGGGGGAGCTGTTTTTT. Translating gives CASSARTGGRGELFF.

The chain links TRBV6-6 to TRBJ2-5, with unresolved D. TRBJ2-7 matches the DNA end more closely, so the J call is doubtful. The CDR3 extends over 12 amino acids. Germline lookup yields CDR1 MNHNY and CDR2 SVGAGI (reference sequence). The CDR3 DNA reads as TGTGCCAGCGGCCGTAGCTCCTACGAGCAGTACTTC. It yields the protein CASGRSSYEQYF.

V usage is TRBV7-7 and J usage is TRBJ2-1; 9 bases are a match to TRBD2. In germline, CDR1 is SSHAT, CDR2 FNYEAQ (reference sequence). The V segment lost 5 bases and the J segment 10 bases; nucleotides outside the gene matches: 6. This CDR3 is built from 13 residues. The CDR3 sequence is CASSDGLAREQFF. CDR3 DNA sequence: TGTGCCAGCAGCGACGGACTAGCGAGGGAGCAGTTCTTC.

CDR3 coding DNA: TGTGCCAGCAGCCCCCCAGGGAGATCGCTAGCGGGAGATGAGCAGTTCTTC. This encodes CASSPPGRSLAGDEQFF. The chain links TRBV7-8 to TRBJ2-1; 10 bases align to TRBD2. CDR1 and CDR2 (germline): SGHVS, FQNEAQ. With 5 bases clipped from V and 8 bases from J, the junction kept 15 bases outside the gene matches. The CDR3 consists of 17 residues.

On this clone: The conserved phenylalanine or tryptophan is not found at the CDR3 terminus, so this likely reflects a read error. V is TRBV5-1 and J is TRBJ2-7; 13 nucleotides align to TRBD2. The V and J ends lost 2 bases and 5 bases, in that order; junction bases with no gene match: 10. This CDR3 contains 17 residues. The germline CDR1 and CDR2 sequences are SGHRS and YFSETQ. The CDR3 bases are TGCGCCAGCAGCTTAAGGACTAGCGGGAGCGGTAGCGACGAGCAGTACTCC. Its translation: CASSLRTSGSGSDEQYS.

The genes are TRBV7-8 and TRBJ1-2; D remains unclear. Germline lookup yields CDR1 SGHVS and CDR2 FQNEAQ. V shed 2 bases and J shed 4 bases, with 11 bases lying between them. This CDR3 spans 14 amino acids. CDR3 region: CASSLLAESYGYTF. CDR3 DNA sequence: TGTGCCAGCAGCTTATTGGCCGAAAGCTATGGCTACACCTTC. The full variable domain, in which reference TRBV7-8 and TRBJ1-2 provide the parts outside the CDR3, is GAGVSQSPRYKVAKRGQDVALRCDPISGHVSLFWYQQALGQGPEFLTYFQNEAQLDKSGLPSDRFFAERPEGSVSTLKIQRTQQEDSAVYLCASSLLAESYGYTFGSGTRLTVV.

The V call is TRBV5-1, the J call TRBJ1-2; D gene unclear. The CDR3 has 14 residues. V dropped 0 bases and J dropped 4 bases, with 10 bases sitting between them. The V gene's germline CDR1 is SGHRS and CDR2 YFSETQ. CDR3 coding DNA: TGCGCCAGCAGCTTGGAGCCAGGAATCTATGGCTACACCTTC. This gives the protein CASSLEPGIYGYTF. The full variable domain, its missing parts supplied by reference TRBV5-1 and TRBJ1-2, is KAGVTQTPRYLIKTRGQQVTLSCSPISGHRSVSWYQQTPGQGLQFLFEYFSETQRNKGNFPGRFSGRQFSNSRSEMNVSTLELGDSALYLCASSLEPGIYGYTFGSGTRLTVV.

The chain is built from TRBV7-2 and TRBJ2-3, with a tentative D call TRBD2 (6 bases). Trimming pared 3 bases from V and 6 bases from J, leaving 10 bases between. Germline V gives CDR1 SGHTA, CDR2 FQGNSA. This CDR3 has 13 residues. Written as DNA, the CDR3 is TGTGCCAGCAGCTTCGGAGGGATGGATACGCAGTATTTT. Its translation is CASSFGGMDTQYF.